This TCR beta chain stems from a study of cytomegalovirus exposure and HLA in healthy donors. This clone was found a few times. V shed 0 bases and J shed 0 bases, with 13 bases lying between them. Germline CDR1 and CDR2: SGHKS and YYEKEE (reference sequence). CDR3 size: 16 residues. The PCR made use of 60 Vbeta and 13 Jbeta primers. Measured with immunoSEQ multiplex PCR; TCRdb has only the in-frame clones, and not every one. There are 200,000 to 250,000 clones in the sample; around 75% occur only once, and approximately 1.9% lies in the top ten. This chain connects TRBV5-5 to TRBJ2-7; no reliable D call. The specimen sequenced was PBMCs. This TCR was recovered from a woman in her twenties or thirties in good health and CMV-seronegative. The CDR3 nucleotides read TGTGCCAGCAGCTTGGGTTATTCGGCTAGCTCCTACGAGCAGTACTTC. Amino acid sequence: CASSLGYSASSYEQYF.